The 30 T cell receptor beta chains reported below all come from one sample, sequenced in a study of cytotoxic CD8 clonotypes in ibrutinib-treated CLL. The table came from immunoSEQ multiplex PCR; TCRdb's copy has only in-frame clones and leaves some out. There are 55,000 to 80,000 clones in the sample; about nine tenths occur only once, and around 3.1% lies in the top ten. Material: PBMCs, obtained after 12 months of ibrutinib treatment. The receptors were sampled from a human donor with chronic lymphocytic leukemia.

With respect to this clone: This CDR3 is also generated by other DNA sequences in the sample. The chain couples TRBV7-2 to TRBJ2-7, with D unresolved. This CDR3 has 14 residues. Trimming removed 1 base at V and 0 bases at J, with 7 bases between. CDR1 is SGHTA, CDR2 FQGNSA, per germline. DNA of the CDR3: TGTGCCAGCAGCTTAGACTCAGGCTCCTACGAGCAGTACTTC. Its translation: CASSLDSGSYEQYF.

The rearrangement links TRBV5-1 to TRBJ1-2; 10 bases are a match to TRBD1. Germline V CDR1 and CDR2: SGHRS, YFSETQ. Unmatched junction bases numbered 4, after V lost 4 bases and J lost 4 bases. CDR3 length: 14 amino acids. The CDR3 is CASSIGQGVYGYTF. CDR3 nucleotide sequence: TGCGCCAGCAGCATCGGACAGGGGGTCTATGGCTACACCTTC.

This clone was observed a single time. This chain links TRBV15 with TRBJ2-1, with D tentatively TRBD1 (5 bases). The germline V and J ends were trimmed by 1 base and 5 bases, with 18 bases remaining between them. This CDR3 spans 17 amino acids. Germline loops: CDR1 LNHNV, CDR2 YYDKDF (reference sequence). The DNA of the CDR3 is TGTGCCACCAGCAGAGGTTTCGGCAGGGCCGGCGACAATGAGCAGTTCTTC. It codes for CATSRGFGRAGDNEQFF.

The V gene is TRBV19, the J gene TRBJ1-1, with 9 bases lining up with TRBD1. Looked up from germline, CDR1 is LNHDA and CDR2 is SQIVND (reference sequence). V shed 5 bases and J 5 bases; nucleotides not matched to a gene: 9. CDR3 length: 15 amino acids. The CDR3 is CASSSGQGRETEAFF. The CDR3 bases are TGTGCCAGTAGTTCAGGACAGGGGAGGGAAACTGAAGCTTTCTTT.

This clone has only one observation. V gene TRBV7-7 combines with J gene TRBJ2-1, with TRBD2 identical over 10 bases. The CDR3 has 16 residues. Germline V gene lookup returns CDR1 SSHAT and CDR2 FNYEAQ (reference sequence). The V and J ends lost 2 bases and 4 bases, in that order; junction bases with no gene match: 5. Written as DNA, the CDR3 is TGTGCCAGCAGCTTACGGACTAGCGGCAATTACAATGAGCAGTTCTTC. This translates into CASSLRTSGNYNEQFF.

This chain joins TRBV9 and TRBJ2-1; 10 bases fit TRBD2. Germline values: CDR1 SGDLS, CDR2 YYNGEE. This CDR3 has 21 residues. Trimming cost V 0 bases and J 0 bases; bases outside gene matches: 15. The CDR3 nucleotides read TGTGCCAGCAGCGTAGTCCCGGGACTAGCGCAAATCGGGAGCTCCTACAATGAGCAGTTCTTC. Protein product: CASSVVPGLAQIGSSYNEQFF.

The chain couples TRBV18 to TRBJ2-7; a weak D match, TRBD1 (6 bases). This CDR3 contains 13 residues. Trimming removed 8 bases from V and 1 base from J, with 12 bases in between. CDR1 is KGHSH, CDR2 LQKENI, per germline. The CDR3 DNA follows: TGTGCCAGCGCAAGACAGGCTTCCTACGAGCAGTACTTC. Encoded protein: CASARQASYEQYF.

CDR3 in DNA: TGCGCCAGCACCGTCCGGGGCGGGGACTATGGCTACACCTTC. It translates to CASTVRGGDYGYTF. The chain joins TRBV5-1 to TRBJ1-2; maybe TRBD1 (5 bases). CDR3 length: 14 amino acids. Germline V gene sequence: CDR1 SGHRS, CDR2 YFSETQ. The germline V and J ends were trimmed by 6 bases and 3 bases, with 15 bases remaining between them.

V and J are TRBV5-1 and TRBJ2-1, with 7 bases identical to TRBD2. The CDR3 has 16 amino acids. CDR1 is SGHRS and CDR2 is YFSETQ in the germline V gene. The V and J ends lost 0 bases and 7 bases, in that order; junction bases with no gene match: 10. CDR3 amino acids: CASSLASAGAANEQFF. CDR3 DNA sequence: TGCGCCAGCAGCTTGGCCTCGGCGGGAGCGGCGAATGAGCAGTTCTTC.

V is TRBV5-4 and J is TRBJ2-3, with TRBD2 matching 16 bases. The CDR3 consists of 16 residues. Germline lookup yields CDR1 SGHNT and CDR2 YYREEE (reference sequence). J lost 9 bases, V lost 4 bases, and 8 bases had no gene match. The CDR3 region has the DNA TGTGCCAGCAGCACCGGGACTAGCGGGAGGGATTACACGCAGTATTTT. Amino acid sequence: CASSTGTSGRDYTQYF.

This clone has only a few counts. This chain uses TRBV7-5 with TRBJ2-7. TRBV7-5 is marked as a pseudogene. The CDR3 totals 10 residues. As DNA, the CDR3 is TGTGTCAGAAGCCCCTACGAGCAGTACTTC. It translates to CVRSPYEQYF.

This chain joins TRBV27 and TRBJ2-3; D is possibly TRBD2 (6 bases). The CDR3 covers 15 residues. CDR1 is MNHEY, CDR2 SMNVEV, per germline (reference sequence). Trimming shortened V by 7 bases and J by 0 bases, and 14 bases separated the two germline ends. The CDR3 DNA reads TGTGCCAGCAATTTTTCGGGAGTTAGCACAGATACGCAGTATTTT. It is translated as CASNFSGVSTDTQYF.

The V and J genes are TRBV12-5 and TRBJ1-3; no firm D call. This CDR3 contains 15 residues. Germline assignment: CDR1 LGHNT and CDR2 FRNRAP. Trimming left V 1 base short and J 1 base short, with 8 bases between. For the CDR3, the DNA is TGTGCTAGTGGTTTGGGAGTTACATCTGGAAACACCATATATTTT. Translation gives CASGLGVTSGNTIYF.

The rearrangement uses TRBV6-5 and TRBJ1-2; 7 bases align to TRBD1. V dropped 7 bases and J dropped 8; count of bases not matched to a gene: 7. The CDR3 runs to 12 residues. Per germline, CDR1 MNHEY and CDR2 SVGAGI. CDR3 amino acids: CASTGGGDGYTF. CDR3 DNA: TGTGCCAGCACAGGAGGGGGCGACGGCTACACCTTC.

The chain has TRBV5-6 and TRBJ2-7; no clear D. The V gene lost 1 base and the J gene lost 1 base, with 6 bases spanning the gap. CDR1 is SGHDT and CDR2 is YYEEEE in the germline V gene. CDR3 length equals 13 residues. Here the CDR3 reads CASSLHGSYEQYF. The CDR3 DNA is TGTGCCAGCAGCTTGCACGGTTCCTACGAGCAGTACTTC.

This clone was observed a few times. The V call is TRBV28, the J call TRBJ2-2, with D unclear. This CDR3 comprises 13 residues. From germline, CDR1 is MDHEN and CDR2 SYDVKM. Trimming took off 3 bases at V and 3 bases at J, with 5 bases between the two ends. Here the CDR3 DNA reads TGTGCCAGCAGTTTTGGGGACACCGGGGAGCTGTTTTTT. Its protein product is CASSFGDTGELFF.

The chain uses TRBV10-3 and TRBJ1-4; TRBD1 matches 9 bases. The CDR3 totals 14 residues. Per the germline V gene, CDR1 is ENHRY and CDR2 is SYGVKD. With V trimmed by 10 bases and J by 8 bases, 11 bases remained unmatched. The CDR3 spells CATSSGTGTEKLFF. Here the CDR3 DNA reads TGTGCCACCTCTTCCGGGACAGGGACGGAAAAACTGTTTTTT.

Note on this clone: Other DNA sequences in this sample translate to the same CDR3. The chain combines TRBV29-1 with TRBJ1-3; TRBD1 matches at 10 bases. Germline CDR1 is SQVTM and CDR2 is ANQGSEA. The ends lost 7 bases at V and 0 bases at J; junction bases unmatched: 3. The length of the CDR3 is 14 residues. The CDR3 sequence: CSARTGGSGNTIYF. CDR3 sequence (DNA): TGCAGCGCCAGGACAGGGGGCTCTGGAAACACCATATATTTT.

The chain links TRBV4-1 to TRBJ2-7; 8 nucleotides agree with TRBD2. The V and J ends lost 0 bases and 0 bases, in that order; junction bases with no gene match: 4. The CDR3 is made up of 16 amino acids. Germline values: CDR1 MGHRA, CDR2 YSYEKL. The CDR3 loop is CASSQDGGGLSYEQYF. The CDR3 nucleotides read TGCGCCAGCAGCCAAGATGGCGGGGGGCTCTCCTACGAGCAGTACTTC.

This clone was observed a single time. The V call is TRBV7-3, the J call TRBJ2-1; perhaps D is TRBD1 or TRBD2 (5 bases each). This CDR3 has 15 residues. Germline CDR1 is SGHTA and CDR2 is FQGTGA. V was pared by 3 bases and J by 5 bases, with 14 bases between. The CDR3 nucleotides are TGTGCCAGCAGCTTGGGGGTGGGATCCGACAATGAGCAGTTCTTC. Its protein product is CASSLGVGSDNEQFF. Variable domain in full (rest from reference TRBV7-3 and TRBJ2-1): GAGVSQTPSNKVTEKGKYVELRCDPISGHTALYWYRQSLGQGPEFLIYFQGTGAADDSGLPNDRFFAVRPEGSVSTLKIQRTERGDSAVYLCASSLGVGSDNEQFFGPGTRLTVL.

The V call is TRBV9, the J call TRBJ1-1, with 9 bases matching TRBD1. V dropped 3 bases and J dropped 6; count of bases not matched to a gene: 6. Germline V gene lookup returns CDR1 SGDLS and CDR2 YYNGEE. The CDR3 consists of 14 residues. The CDR3 region is CASSGGTGLSEAFF. The CDR3 nucleotides read TGTGCCAGCAGCGGCGGGACAGGGTTGTCTGAAGCTTTCTTT.

This chain's CDR3 is CASSHDRSYNEQFF. The CDR3 DNA follows: TGTGCCAGCAGTCACGACAGATCCTACAATGAGCAGTTCTTC. V gene TRBV2 combines with J gene TRBJ2-1; tentatively, D is TRBD1 (5 bases). The CDR3 sequence is 14 residues long. V was clipped by 5 bases and J by 1 base, with 9 bases between them. Germline V gene lookup returns CDR1 SNHLY and CDR2 FYNNEI.

The gene calls are TRBV13 and TRBJ1-2; D remains unclear. With 5 bases removed from V and 0 bases from J, the gap between germline ends came to 7 bases. Germline CDR1 PRHDT, CDR2 FYEKMQ (reference sequence). The CDR3 is 13 residues long. The CDR3 sequence: CASSDGTNYGYTF. In nucleotides, the CDR3 is TGTGCCAGCAGCGACGGAACTAACTATGGCTACACCTTC.

The V gene is TRBV4-3, the J gene TRBJ1-2; 9 positions agree with TRBD1. The CDR3 is 17 residues long. Per the germline V gene, CDR1 is LGHNA and CDR2 is YSLEER. V trimming: 0 bases; J trimming: 6 bases; junction bases outside the gene matches: 11. The CDR3, as DNA: TGCGCCAGCAGCCAAGATATTCCCAGGGACAGGGATGATGGCTACACCTTC. This codes for CASSQDIPRDRDDGYTF.

The chain recombines TRBV18 with TRBJ1-1, with 10 bases identical to TRBD1. Trimming removed 1 base from V and 0 bases from J; junction bases left unmatched: 5. The CDR3 contains 17 residues. CDR1 KGHSH and CDR2 LQKENI come from the germline V gene. CDR3 residues: CASSPQGTGAMNTEAFF. Written as DNA, the CDR3 is TGTGCCAGCTCACCACAAGGGACAGGGGCGATGAACACTGAAGCTTTCTTT. The variable domain in full, with the rest retrieved from reference TRBV18 and TRBJ1-1, is NAGVMQNPRHLVRRRGQEARLRCSPMKGHSHVYWYRQLPEEGLKFMVYLQKENIIDESGMPKERFSAEFPKEGPSILRIQQVVRGDSAAYFCASSPQGTGAMNTEAFFGQGTRLTVV.

This clone was found a few times. The genes are TRBV28 and TRBJ1-3; D is uncertain. Trimming took 6 bases from V and 3 from J, leaving 24 bases between them. The CDR3 consists of 18 residues. Germline-derived CDR1 and CDR2 are MDHEN and SYDVKM. This chain's CDR3 is CASSPTWTTLLFGNTIYF. DNA for the CDR3: TGTGCCAGCAGCCCCACCTGGACTACACTCTTGTTTGGAAACACCATATATTTT.

The gene calls are TRBV25-1 and TRBJ2-3; no reliable D call. V lost 3 bases and J lost 5, with 15 bases in between. The CDR3 loop spans 15 amino acids. Germline V gene lookup returns CDR1 MGHDK and CDR2 SYGVNS. CDR3 in DNA: TGTGCCAGCAGTGACGAGCCGGTTGGGATAGATACGCAGTATTTT. It codes for CASSDEPVGIDTQYF.

The genes are TRBV2 and TRBJ1-1, with D perhaps matching TRBD1 (5 bases). Germline V gene sequence: CDR1 SNHLY, CDR2 FYNNEI. This CDR3 comprises 15 residues. V gave up 4 bases and J gave up 1 base, with 13 bases separating them. CDR3 in DNA: TGTGCCAGCAGTGGGGGGGGTCGGAAGAACACTGAAGCTTTCTTT. This sequence encodes CASSGGGRKNTEAFF.

V gene TRBV7-9 combines with J gene TRBJ2-5; maybe TRBD1 (6 bases). The CDR3 runs to 14 residues. Germline V CDR1 and CDR2: SEHNR, FQNEAQ (reference sequence). V was trimmed by 1 base and J by 3 bases, leaving 9 bases between them. CDR3 region: CASSLGSGEETQYF. Here the CDR3 DNA reads TGTGCCAGCAGCTTAGGGTCAGGGGAAGAGACCCAGTACTTC.

V gene TRBV5-6 combines with J gene TRBJ1-4, with D uncertain. Germline loops: CDR1 SGHDT, CDR2 YYEEEE. CDR3 length: 14 amino acids. V lost 0 bases and J lost 3, with 6 bases in between. The CDR3 DNA is TGTGCCAGCAGCTTGGGGAGGTCTAATGAAAAACTGTTTTTT. Its protein is CASSLGRSNEKLFF.